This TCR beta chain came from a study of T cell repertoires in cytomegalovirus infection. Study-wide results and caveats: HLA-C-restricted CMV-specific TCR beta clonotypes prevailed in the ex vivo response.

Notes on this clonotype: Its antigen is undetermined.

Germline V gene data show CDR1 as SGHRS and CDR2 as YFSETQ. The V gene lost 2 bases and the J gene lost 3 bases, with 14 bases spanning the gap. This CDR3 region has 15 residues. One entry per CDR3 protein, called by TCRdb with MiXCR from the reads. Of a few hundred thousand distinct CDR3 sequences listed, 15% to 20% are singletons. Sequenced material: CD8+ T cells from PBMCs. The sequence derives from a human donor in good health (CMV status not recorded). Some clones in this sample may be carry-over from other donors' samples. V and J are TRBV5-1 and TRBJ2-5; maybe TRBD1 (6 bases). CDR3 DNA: TGCGCCAGCAGCTTATGGACAGACGCTGAAGAGACCCAGTACTTC. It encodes CASSLWTDAEETQYF.